This T cell receptor beta chain was identified in a study of long-term antiretroviral therapy in people with HIV. There are 17 residues in the CDR3. V was clipped by 0 bases and J by 4 bases; unmatched bases: 9. Per the germline V gene, CDR1 is SGHRS and CDR2 is YFSETQ. It was version v3.0 of the immunoSEQ assay that was run at survey level. The protocol was immunoSEQ multiplex PCR, while the TCRdb copy is restricted to in-frame clones and leaves out a portion. This table holds tens of thousands of clones, around four fifths found once. About this clone itself: What it binds is not known.

Study-wide results and caveats: Documentation of ART adherence, viral resistance or therapy changes was absent.

The rearrangement joins TRBV5-1 to TRBJ2-7, with TRBD1 matching 11 bases. This TCR derives from a man in his thirties or forties with HIV. The sequencing here drew on unsorted PBMCs, taken just over 4.2 years after starting antiretroviral therapy. The CDR3 DNA reads TGCGCCAGCAGCTTGGCCTTTCTAGGACAGGGGGCGTACGAGCAGTACTTC. Encoded protein: CASSLAFLGQGAYEQYF.